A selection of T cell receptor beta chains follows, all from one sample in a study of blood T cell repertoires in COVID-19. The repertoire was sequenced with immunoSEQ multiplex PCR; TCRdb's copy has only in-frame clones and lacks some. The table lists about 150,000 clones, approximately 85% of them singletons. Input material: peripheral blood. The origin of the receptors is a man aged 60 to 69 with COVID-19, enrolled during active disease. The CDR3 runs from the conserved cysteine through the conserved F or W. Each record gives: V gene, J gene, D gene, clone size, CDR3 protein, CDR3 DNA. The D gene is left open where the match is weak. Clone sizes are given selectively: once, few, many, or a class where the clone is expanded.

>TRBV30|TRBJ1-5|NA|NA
CAWGTSNQPQHF
TGTGCCTGGGGTACTTCCAATCAGCCCCAGCATTTT
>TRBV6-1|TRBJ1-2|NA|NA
CASSEPPDYGYTF
TGTGCCAGCAGTGAGCCACCGGACTATGGCTACACCTTC
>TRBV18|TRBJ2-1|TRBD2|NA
CASSPLLAGGGSEQFF
TGTGCCAGCTCACCCCTCCTAGCGGGAGGGGGGTCTGAGCAGTTCTTC
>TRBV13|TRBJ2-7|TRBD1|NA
CASSRNRGPPYEQYF
TGTGCCAGCAGCAGAAACAGGGGGCCCCCCTACGAGCAGTACTTC
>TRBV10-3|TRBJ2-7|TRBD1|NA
CAISRGPTYEQYF
TGTGCCATCTCCAGGGGGCCAACCTACGAGCAGTACTTC
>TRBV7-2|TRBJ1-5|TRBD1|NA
CASSLSGQGINQPQHF
TGTGCCAGCAGCCTATCGGGACAGGGGATTAATCAGCCCCAGCATTTT
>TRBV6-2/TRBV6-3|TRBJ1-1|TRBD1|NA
CASSHRQGAITEAFF
TGTGCCAGCAGTCATCGGCAGGGGGCAATCACTGAAGCTTTCTTT
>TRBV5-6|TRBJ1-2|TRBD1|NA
CASSPFGTGVHGYTF
TGTGCCAGCAGCCCCTTCGGGACAGGGGTTCATGGCTACACCTTC
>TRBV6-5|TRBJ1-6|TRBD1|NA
CASRRDRVDSPLHF
TGTGCCAGCAGACGGGACAGAGTGGATTCACCCCTCCACTTT
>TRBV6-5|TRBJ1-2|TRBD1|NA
CASGTGFGGYTF
TGTGCCAGTGGGACAGGGTTTGGTGGCTACACCTTC
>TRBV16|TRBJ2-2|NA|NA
CASSQTGVPGELFF
TGTGCCAGCAGCCAAACAGGTGTACCCGGGGAGCTGTTTTTT
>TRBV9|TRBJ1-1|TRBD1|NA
CASQGAGAEAFF
TGTGCCAGCCAGGGGGCGGGGGCTGAAGCTTTCTTT
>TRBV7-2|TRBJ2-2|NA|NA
CASSLGASGNTGELFF
TGTGCCAGCAGCTTAGGCGCAAGCGGGAACACCGGGGAGCTGTTTTTT
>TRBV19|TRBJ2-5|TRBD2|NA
CASRPSGGETQYF
TGTGCCAGTAGACCTAGCGGGGGGGAGACCCAGTACTTC
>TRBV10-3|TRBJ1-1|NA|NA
CAISESGRQNTEAFF
TGTGCCATCAGTGAGTCTGGCAGGCAGAACACTGAAGCTTTCTTT
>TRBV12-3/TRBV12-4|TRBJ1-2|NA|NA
CASSPVGRYGYTF
TGTGCCAGCAGCCCGGTTGGGAGGTATGGCTACACCTTC
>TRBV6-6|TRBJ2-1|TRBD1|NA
CASSTPDRVNEQFF
TGTGCCAGCAGTACACCGGACAGGGTCAATGAGCAGTTCTTC
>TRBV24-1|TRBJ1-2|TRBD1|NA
CATSDPQGVYGYTF
TGTGCCACCAGTGATCCGCAGGGGGTTTATGGCTACACCTTC
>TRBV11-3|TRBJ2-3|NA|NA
CASSLGQVNSTDTQYF
TGTGCCAGCAGCTTAGGACAAGTCAACAGCACAGATACGCAGTATTTT
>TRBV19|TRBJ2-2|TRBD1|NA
CASSMPNGQGNTGELFF
TGTGCCAGTAGTATGCCCAATGGACAGGGGAACACCGGGGAGCTGTTTTTT
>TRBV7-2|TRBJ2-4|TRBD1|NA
CASSLRRTGALAKNIQYF
TGTGCCAGCAGCCTACGACGAACAGGGGCTTTAGCCAAAAACATTCAGTACTTC
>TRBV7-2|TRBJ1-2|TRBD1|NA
CASSFDSFQTGGNGYTF
TGTGCCAGCAGCTTCGATTCCTTCCAGACAGGGGGTAATGGCTACACCTTC
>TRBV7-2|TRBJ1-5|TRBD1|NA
CASSLGLGQLQHF
TGTGCCAGCAGCTTAGGGCTGGGACAGCTCCAGCATTTT
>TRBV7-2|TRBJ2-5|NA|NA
CASSPLGQAYQETQYF
TGTGCCAGCAGCCCTTTGGGGCAGGCGTACCAAGAGACCCAGTACTTC
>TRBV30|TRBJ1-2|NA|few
CAWEGAFYGYTF
TGTGCCTGGGAAGGGGCGTTCTATGGCTACACCTTC
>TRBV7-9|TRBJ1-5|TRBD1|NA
CASSSQGAGNQPQHF
TGTGCCAGCAGCTCGCAGGGGGCTGGCAATCAGCCCCAGCATTTT
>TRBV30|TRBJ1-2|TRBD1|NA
CAWDRGNGYTF
TGTGCCTGGGACAGGGGGAATGGCTACACCTTC
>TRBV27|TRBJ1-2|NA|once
CASSQQPIYGYTF
TGTGCCAGCAGTCAACAGCCCATCTATGGCTACACCTTC
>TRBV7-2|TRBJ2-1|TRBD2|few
CASSLGISGGNNEQFF
TGTGCCAGCAGCTTAGGGATTAGCGGGGGCAACAATGAGCAGTTCTTC
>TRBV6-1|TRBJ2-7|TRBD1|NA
CASSERNRGYEQYF
TGTGCCAGCAGTGAACGTAACAGGGGATACGAGCAGTACTTC
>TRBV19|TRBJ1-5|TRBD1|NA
CASSGPQTGGSNQPQHF
TGTGCCAGTAGCGGGCCACAAACAGGGGGTAGCAATCAGCCCCAGCATTTT
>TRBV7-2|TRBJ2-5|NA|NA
CASSLGSGKETQYF
TGTGCCAGCAGCTTAGGGTCAGGCAAAGAGACCCAGTACTTC
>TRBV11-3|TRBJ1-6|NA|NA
CASSPGQVAPLHF
TGTGCCAGCAGCCCCGGTCAGGTTGCACCCCTCCACTTT
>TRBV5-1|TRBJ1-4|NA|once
CASSFGGTNEKLFF
TGCGCCAGCAGCTTCGGGGGGACTAATGAAAAACTGTTTTTT
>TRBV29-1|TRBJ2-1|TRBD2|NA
CSVLGAGGPYNEQFF
TGCAGCGTTCTGGGAGCGGGAGGGCCCTACAATGAGCAGTTCTTC
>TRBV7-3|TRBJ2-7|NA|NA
CASSLISCIVYEQYF
TGTGCCAGCAGCTTAATATCGTGCATAGTGTACGAGCAGTACTTC
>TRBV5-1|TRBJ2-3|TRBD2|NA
CASSLLAGGPGTDTQYF
TGCGCCAGCAGCTTGCTAGCGGGGGGGCCGGGCACAGATACGCAGTATTTT
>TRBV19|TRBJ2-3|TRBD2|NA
CASTPGRSGRADTDTQYF
TGTGCCAGTACCCCTGGTCGTAGCGGGAGGGCCGACACAGATACGCAGTATTTT
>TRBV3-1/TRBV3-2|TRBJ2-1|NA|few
CASSLLGRYNEQFF
TGTGCCAGCAGCCTTCTGGGGCGGTACAATGAGCAGTTCTTC
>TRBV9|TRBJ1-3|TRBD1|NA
CASSALEPDRTKSSGNTIYF
TGTGCCAGCAGCGCCCTGGAGCCGGACAGGACTAAAAGCTCTGGAAACACCATATATTTT
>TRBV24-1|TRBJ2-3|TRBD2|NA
CATSDPGTSSVLGQYF
TGTGCCACCAGTGACCCCGGGACTAGCTCTGTTTTGGGGCAGTATTTT